This TCR beta chain was documented in a study of shared clonotypes between healthy human individuals. Looked up from germline, CDR1 is MNHEY and CDR2 is SVGAGI. This CDR3 has 13 amino acids. With 2 bases removed from V and 7 bases from J, the gap between germline ends came to 9 bases. The test was conducted at deep level. Data came from immunoSEQ multiplex PCR; TCRdb stores just in-frame clones and leaves some out. The sample yields roughly 86,000 clones, almost 70% seen once. Each of the donors was a healthy adult who was HIV-negative and had not had a recent acute infection or vaccination. This TCR came from a man aged 30-40 years in good health. The chain recombines TRBV6-5 with TRBJ2-1, with no clear D. The specimen sequenced was memory CD8+ T cells sorted from blood. This sample's subset: CD45RO+ cells pooled with CCR7-negative TemRA cells. CDR3: CASSYTEANEQFF. CDR3 DNA: TGTGCCAGCAGTTACACGGAAGCGAATGAGCAGTTCTTC.